The 9 T cell receptor beta chains presented below share a single source sample, sequenced in a study of shared clonotypes between healthy human individuals (dated by TCRdb to 2018 to 2021). Libraries were prepared through the immunoSEQ multiplex PCR assay. As stored in TCRdb, this immuneACCESS dataset retains in-frame rearrangements with V and J assigned. A fraction of the clones does not appear; measured against another copy, unresolved V genes explain less than half of the discrepancy, and the remainder lacks a known reason. The sample yields approximately 1.5 million clones; 95% to 99% were counted once. Approximately 0.45% of the sample is held by the ten biggest clonotypes. The sequenced sample consisted of naive CD4+ T cells sorted from blood. In light of the paper, this sample's cell subset or site label describes: CD45RA+ positively selected. All receptors come from a man aged 30 to 39 in good health.

This clone was seen repeatedly, ten times or more. The rearrangement joins TRBV10-2 to TRBJ1-3; D gene ambiguous. Trimming removed 6 bases from V and 0 bases from J, with 15 bases in between. CDR1 is WSHSY and CDR2 is SAAADI in the germline V gene. This CDR3 is 16 amino acids long. The chain's CDR3 is CASRDAGFSSGNTIYF. CDR3 DNA sequence: TGCGCCAGCAGAGATGCGGGCTTCAGCTCTGGAAACACCATATATTTT.

The chain employs TRBV11-2 and TRBJ2-3, with 9 positions matching TRBD2. CDR3 length: 17 amino acids. Germline CDR1 is SGHAT and CDR2 is FQNNGV. With 5 bases clipped from V and 11 bases from J, the junction kept 20 bases outside the gene matches. CDR3 loop: CASSITGGSGRSFVQYF. The CDR3 DNA follows: TGTGCCAGCAGCATCACTGGGGGTAGCGGGAGAAGTTTCGTGCAGTATTTT.

This clone has only one observation. The chain is built from TRBV2 and TRBJ2-5; D is perhaps TRBD1 or TRBD2 (6 bases each). CDR3 length: 16 amino acids. The V end was cut by 3 bases, the J end by 0 bases, with 14 bases between. Germline V gene lookup returns CDR1 SNHLY and CDR2 FYNNEI. For the CDR3, the DNA is TGTGCCAGCAGTGACCAAGGGGGGCCGTACCAAGAGACCCAGTACTTC. Protein sequence: CASSDQGGPYQETQYF.

The chain has TRBV7-6 and TRBJ2-1; 11 positions agree with TRBD2. CDR3 length: 18 residues. The germline CDR1 and CDR2 sequences are SGHVS and FNYEAQ. After removal of 2 bases from V and 3 bases from J, the junction contained 9 bases not matched to a gene. CDR3 in amino acids: CASSLSISGLADYNEQFF. CDR3 DNA sequence: TGTGCCAGCAGCTTATCAATATCGGGACTAGCGGACTACAATGAGCAGTTCTTC.

This chain links TRBV18 with TRBJ1-5, with 8 bases aligning to TRBD1. With V trimmed by 6 bases and J by 3 bases, 7 bases remained unmatched. This CDR3 is 15 amino acids long. Germline lookup yields CDR1 KGHSH and CDR2 LQKENI. CDR3 amino acids: CASSLRDRINQPQHF. In nucleotides, the CDR3 is TGTGCCAGCTCGCTCCGGGACAGGATCAATCAGCCCCAGCATTTT.

The chain has TRBV19 and TRBJ1-1, with D perhaps TRBD1 (6 bases). Germline CDR1 reads LNHDA; CDR2 reads SQIVND (reference sequence). V lost 6 bases to trimming and J lost 3 bases, with 14 bases between them. This CDR3 region has 14 residues. CDR3 sequence reads: CASRVNRVYTEAFF. Here the CDR3 DNA reads TGTGCCAGTAGGGTGAACAGGGTGTACACTGAAGCTTTCTTT.

This clone was observed a single time. J is TRBJ2-7 and V is TRBV7-9, with D perhaps being TRBD1 or TRBD2 (5 bases each). The germline gives CDR1 SEHNR, CDR2 FQNEAQ (reference sequence). Trimming took off 5 bases at V and 6 bases at J, with 14 bases between the two ends. The CDR3 consists of 13 residues. CDR3 residues: CASSPQGAGEQYF. CDR3 bases: TGTGCCAGCAGCCCGCAGGGTGCGGGCGAGCAGTACTTC.

As to this clone: This specimen includes other DNA sequences encoding the same CDR3. V gene TRBV5-1 combines with J gene TRBJ2-3; D is uncertain. Germline V gene lookup returns CDR1 SGHRS and CDR2 YFSETQ. The CDR3 extends over 14 amino acids. V was cut by 0 bases and J by 1 base, with 6 bases left in between. DNA of the CDR3: TGCGCCAGCAGCTTGGTCCCTGGCACAGATACGCAGTATTTT. Its protein product is CASSLVPGTDTQYF.

The chain couples TRBV29-1 to TRBJ2-1; D may be TRBD1 (6 bases). CDR1 is SQVTM and CDR2 is ANQGSEA in the germline V gene. The CDR3 runs to 12 residues. Trimming pared 6 bases from V and 5 bases from J, leaving 11 bases between. The CDR3 bases are TGCAGCGTGGGGGCCGGGGACAATGAGCAGTTCTTC. Encoded protein: CSVGAGDNEQFF.